The entry below describes one TCR beta chain. The Seattle patients, enrolled during active infection, were followed longitudinally. The sample is drawn from a study of blood T cell repertoires in COVID-19. Study background: Material from acute and convalescent COVID-19 was sourced from the United States, Italy and Spain. T cells, B-cell-depleted T cells, or PBMCs provided the cDNA or gDNA that served as material.

Per the authors' pipeline: Estimation of nucleated cell counts was performed using reference gene primer amplification. TCRdb keeps only in-frame clones here, not all; method: immunoSEQ multiplex PCR. V and J calls and clone size are copied from that table; D and trimming were computed from the DNA. Of hundreds of thousands of clones listed, 70% to 90% are singletons. Germline assignment: CDR1 SGHRS and CDR2 YFSETQ. This CDR3 spans 14 amino acids. V shed 0 bases and J shed 6 bases, with 13 bases lying between them. The sample consisted of peripheral blood. The sequence was obtained from a woman aged 55-69 years with COVID-19, enrolled during active disease. The rearrangement links TRBV5-1 to TRBJ2-7; D is perhaps TRBD1 (5 bases). The CDR3 DNA is TGCGCCAGCAGCTTGGGGACATACCCCTCCGAGCAGTACTTC. Encoded protein: CASSLGTYPSEQYF.